A selection of T cell receptor beta chains follows, all from one sample in a study of T cells in Graves' hyperthyroidism and ophthalmopathy. TCRdb redid the calling of the multiplex PCR reads with MiXCR, one entry per CDR3 protein. There are fewer than 350,000 distinct CDR3 sequences in the sample; 21% occur only once, and less than 65% lies in the top ten. Material: blood. The receptor set was obtained from a woman in her forties or fifties with Graves' hyperthyroidism. Each CDR3 is given with its conserved first and last residue. The order of the fields is V gene, clone size, J gene, D gene, CDR3 protein, CDR3 DNA. The D gene is left open where the match is weak. Where a row states a size, it is once, few, many or the class of an expanded clone; other rows omit it.

TRBV27,.,TRBJ2-6,TRBD2,CASSVRGGGSGANVLTF,TGTGCCAGCAGTGTCCGGGGGGGGGGCTCTGGGGCCAACGTCCTGACTTTC
TRBV5-1,few,TRBJ2-1,TRBD2,CASSSGGTSGGRGQFF,TGCGCCAGCAGCTCTGGCGGGACTAGCGGGGGGCGGGGGCAGTTCTTC
TRBV28,many,TRBJ2-1,TRBD1,CASISSGTGTNEQFF,TGTGCCAGCATTTCCTCCGGGACAGGGACTAATGAGCAGTTCTTC
TRBV20-1,.,TRBJ2-5,TRBD2,CSARSGRAGETRYF,TGCAGTGCTAGGAGCGGGAGGGCCGGAGAGACCCGGTACTTC
TRBV20-1,few,TRBJ1-3,.,CSASRRDRNTIYF,TGCAGTGCTAGCCGCAGGGACAGAAACACCATATATTTT
TRBV6-1,few,TRBJ2-5,TRBD2,CASRPTSGQLRTQYF,TGTGCCAGCAGACCGACTAGCGGCCAACTTCGGACCCAGTACTTC
TRBV7-8,many,TRBJ2-5,TRBD2,CASSRNPWAGGKETQYF,TGTGCCAGCAGCCGAAACCCTTGGGCGGGAGGAAAGGAGACCCAGTACTTC
TRBV5-1,.,TRBJ2-5,TRBD2,CASSSSGGAMETQYF,TGCGCCAGCAGCTCCAGCGGGGGGGCCATGGAGACCCAGTACTTC
TRBV5-1,.,TRBJ2-1,.,CASSLSGVGNEQFF,TGCGCCAGCAGCTTGTCTGGGGTTGGGAATGAGCAGTTCTTC
TRBV20-1,.,TRBJ2-4,TRBD1,CSAKDRYSAKNIQYF,TGCAGTGCAAAGGACAGGTACTCGGCCAAAAACATTCAGTACTTC
TRBV5-1,many,TRBJ2-5,TRBD1,CASSLDRGYETQYF,TGCGCCAGCAGCTTGGACAGGGGCTATGAGACCCAGTACTTC
TRBV27,.,TRBJ1-1,.,CASRRPTGGNTEAFF,TGTGCCAGCAGAAGACCGACAGGCGGAAACACTGAAGCTTTCTTT
TRBV6-2/TRBV6-3,many,TRBJ2-2,.,CASAPRHLNTGELFF,TGTGCCAGCGCCCCGCGGCACCTTAACACCGGGGAGCTGTTTTTT
TRBV30,few,TRBJ1-5,.,CAWNLGENQPQHF,TGTGCCTGGAATCTGGGGGAGAATCAGCCCCAGCATTTT
TRBV20-1,few,TRBJ2-5,TRBD2,CSPPGTSGKETQYF,TGCAGTCCACCCGGGACTAGCGGGAAAGAGACCCAGTACTTC
TRBV9,many,TRBJ1-6,TRBD1,CASSVSGQNNSPLHF,TGTGCCAGCAGCGTATCGGGACAGAATAATTCACCCCTCCACTTT
TRBV28,.,TRBJ2-1,.,CASSLLSNTYNEQFF,TGTGCCAGCAGTTTACTCTCGAACACCTACAATGAGCAGTTCTTC
TRBV7-9,many,TRBJ1-1,.,CASSLKNTEAFF,TGTGCCAGCAGCTTAAAGAACACTGAAGCTTTCTTT
TRBV28,.,TRBJ2-5,.,CASSLTEQETQYF,TGTGCCAGCAGTTTAACGGAGCAAGAGACCCAGTACTTC
TRBV5-6,.,TRBJ2-1,.,CASSLSREQFF,TGTGCCAGCAGCTTGAGCCGGGAGCAGTTCTTC
TRBV2,many,TRBJ2-5,.,CASGGGGSLAGETQYF,TGTGCCAGCGGGGGAGGGGGCTCACTTGCAGGGGAGACCCAGTACTTC
TRBV20-1,many,TRBJ2-7,TRBD1,CSARGDRVFYEQYF,TGCAGTGCTAGAGGCGACAGGGTATTCTACGAGCAGTACTTC
TRBV6-1,many,TRBJ2-7,TRBD1,CASRPQGAYEQYF,TGTGCCAGCAGACCACAGGGGGCCTACGAGCAGTACTTC